This T cell receptor beta chain is from a study of neurological immune-mediated disorders. Study-wide points: There were no CDR3 amino acid sequences shared by expanded clones across subjects, a result suggesting private repertoires in all groups.

TCRdb re-called the 5' RACE reads through MiXCR, storing one row per CDR3 protein. Of 84,000 or so distinct CDR3 sequences detected, 10% appear once; the ten largest clones hold about 1.8%. This CDR3 is 13 amino acids long. Per the germline V gene, CDR1 is DFQATT and CDR2 is SNEGSKA (reference sequence). The germline V and J ends were trimmed by 3 bases and 2 bases, with 10 bases remaining between them. There are many counts of this clonotype. Its target is unknown. Input material: PBMCs. V usage is TRBV20-1 and J usage is TRBJ2-5; D unclear. This TCR came from a man aged 35-49 years in good health. The CDR3 nucleotides read TGCAGTGCTAGCCGGCTGAATCAAGAGACCCAGTACTTC. This gives the protein CSASRLNQETQYF.